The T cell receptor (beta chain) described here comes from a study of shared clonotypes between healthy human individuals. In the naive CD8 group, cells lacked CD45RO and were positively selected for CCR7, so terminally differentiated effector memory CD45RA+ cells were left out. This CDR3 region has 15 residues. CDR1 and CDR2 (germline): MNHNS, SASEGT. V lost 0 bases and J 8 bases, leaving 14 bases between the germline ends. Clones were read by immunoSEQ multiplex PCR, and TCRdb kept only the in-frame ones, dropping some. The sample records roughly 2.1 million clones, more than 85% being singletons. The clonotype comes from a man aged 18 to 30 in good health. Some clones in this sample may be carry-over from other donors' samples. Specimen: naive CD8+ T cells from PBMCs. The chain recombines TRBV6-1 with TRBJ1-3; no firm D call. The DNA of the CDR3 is TGTGCCAGCAGTGAAGCGCAGGTAGCTCGCCACACCATATATTTT. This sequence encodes CASSEAQVARHTIYF.